Sequencing of this TCR beta chain was carried out in a study of blood T cell repertoires in COVID-19. The overall study: Sites across the United States, Italy and Spain contributed samples from acute and convalescent COVID-19. T cells, B-cell-depleted T cells, or PBMCs supplied cDNA or gDNA.

Methods used by the authors: How many nucleated cells were present was estimated from reference gene primer amplification. Assay: immunoSEQ multiplex PCR; the TCRdb copy retains only in-frame clones and omits some. The V and J calls and clone size come from that table; D and trimming were worked out from the DNA. The sample has 150,000 to 200,000 clones, 81% seen once. Seattle cases were enrolled at active infection and followed longitudinally. Sequencing input: peripheral blood. The TCR sequence derives from an elderly woman with COVID-19, enrolled during active disease.

This CDR3 reads CASSLASGGTDTQYF. In nucleotides, the CDR3 is TGTGCCAGCAGCTTAGCTAGCGGAGGCACAGATACGCAGTATTTT. J is TRBJ2-3 and V is TRBV5-4; 7 positions match TRBD2. The V gene end was trimmed by 2 bases and the J gene end by 1 base; junction bases not matched to a gene: 4. The CDR3 is 15 amino acids. CDR1 is SGHNT and CDR2 is YYREEE in the germline V gene (reference sequence). Full variable domain (remainder filled in from reference TRBV5-4 and TRBJ2-3): ETGVTQSPTHLIKTRGQQVTLRCSSQSGHNTVSWYQQALGQGPQFIFQYYREEENGRGNFPPRFSGLQFPNYSSELNVNALELDDSALYLCASSLASGGTDTQYFGPGTRLTVL.